This TCR beta chain emerged from a study of T cells in Graves' hyperthyroidism and ophthalmopathy. Overall study findings and caveats: In the blood, most expanded thyroid clonotypes above 0.001 appeared as well. Using 13 V-J features, a model discriminated ophthalmopathy from stable hyperthyroidism.

Exclusions: uncontrolled infection, other autoimmune disease, pregnancy, lactation. Diagnosis relied on clinical symptoms, serum thyroxine and TRAb, thyroid ultrasound and orbital computed tomography. The ends were cut back, 2 bases at V and 1 base at J, with 9 bases in the middle. The germline V gene has CDR1 SGHDT and CDR2 YYEEEE. The CDR3 is 14 residues long. Points on this clonotype: What it binds is unknown.

RNA transcripts were the template for amplifying TCR beta CDR3 regions. An initial round of RT-PCR targeting the TCR CDR3 relied on the HTBI primer set. TCRdb re-called the multiplex PCR reads through MiXCR, storing one row per CDR3 protein. The sample lists hundreds of thousands of distinct CDR3 sequences, about 20% occurring once. J is TRBJ2-5 and V is TRBV5-6, with a weak D call TRBD1 (5 bases). This clonotype was sampled from a young man with Graves' ophthalmopathy. The sample was blood. CDR3 bases: TGTGCCAGCAGCTTTAGGCAGGGCCAAGAGACCCAGTACTTC. Amino acids: CASSFRQGQETQYF.